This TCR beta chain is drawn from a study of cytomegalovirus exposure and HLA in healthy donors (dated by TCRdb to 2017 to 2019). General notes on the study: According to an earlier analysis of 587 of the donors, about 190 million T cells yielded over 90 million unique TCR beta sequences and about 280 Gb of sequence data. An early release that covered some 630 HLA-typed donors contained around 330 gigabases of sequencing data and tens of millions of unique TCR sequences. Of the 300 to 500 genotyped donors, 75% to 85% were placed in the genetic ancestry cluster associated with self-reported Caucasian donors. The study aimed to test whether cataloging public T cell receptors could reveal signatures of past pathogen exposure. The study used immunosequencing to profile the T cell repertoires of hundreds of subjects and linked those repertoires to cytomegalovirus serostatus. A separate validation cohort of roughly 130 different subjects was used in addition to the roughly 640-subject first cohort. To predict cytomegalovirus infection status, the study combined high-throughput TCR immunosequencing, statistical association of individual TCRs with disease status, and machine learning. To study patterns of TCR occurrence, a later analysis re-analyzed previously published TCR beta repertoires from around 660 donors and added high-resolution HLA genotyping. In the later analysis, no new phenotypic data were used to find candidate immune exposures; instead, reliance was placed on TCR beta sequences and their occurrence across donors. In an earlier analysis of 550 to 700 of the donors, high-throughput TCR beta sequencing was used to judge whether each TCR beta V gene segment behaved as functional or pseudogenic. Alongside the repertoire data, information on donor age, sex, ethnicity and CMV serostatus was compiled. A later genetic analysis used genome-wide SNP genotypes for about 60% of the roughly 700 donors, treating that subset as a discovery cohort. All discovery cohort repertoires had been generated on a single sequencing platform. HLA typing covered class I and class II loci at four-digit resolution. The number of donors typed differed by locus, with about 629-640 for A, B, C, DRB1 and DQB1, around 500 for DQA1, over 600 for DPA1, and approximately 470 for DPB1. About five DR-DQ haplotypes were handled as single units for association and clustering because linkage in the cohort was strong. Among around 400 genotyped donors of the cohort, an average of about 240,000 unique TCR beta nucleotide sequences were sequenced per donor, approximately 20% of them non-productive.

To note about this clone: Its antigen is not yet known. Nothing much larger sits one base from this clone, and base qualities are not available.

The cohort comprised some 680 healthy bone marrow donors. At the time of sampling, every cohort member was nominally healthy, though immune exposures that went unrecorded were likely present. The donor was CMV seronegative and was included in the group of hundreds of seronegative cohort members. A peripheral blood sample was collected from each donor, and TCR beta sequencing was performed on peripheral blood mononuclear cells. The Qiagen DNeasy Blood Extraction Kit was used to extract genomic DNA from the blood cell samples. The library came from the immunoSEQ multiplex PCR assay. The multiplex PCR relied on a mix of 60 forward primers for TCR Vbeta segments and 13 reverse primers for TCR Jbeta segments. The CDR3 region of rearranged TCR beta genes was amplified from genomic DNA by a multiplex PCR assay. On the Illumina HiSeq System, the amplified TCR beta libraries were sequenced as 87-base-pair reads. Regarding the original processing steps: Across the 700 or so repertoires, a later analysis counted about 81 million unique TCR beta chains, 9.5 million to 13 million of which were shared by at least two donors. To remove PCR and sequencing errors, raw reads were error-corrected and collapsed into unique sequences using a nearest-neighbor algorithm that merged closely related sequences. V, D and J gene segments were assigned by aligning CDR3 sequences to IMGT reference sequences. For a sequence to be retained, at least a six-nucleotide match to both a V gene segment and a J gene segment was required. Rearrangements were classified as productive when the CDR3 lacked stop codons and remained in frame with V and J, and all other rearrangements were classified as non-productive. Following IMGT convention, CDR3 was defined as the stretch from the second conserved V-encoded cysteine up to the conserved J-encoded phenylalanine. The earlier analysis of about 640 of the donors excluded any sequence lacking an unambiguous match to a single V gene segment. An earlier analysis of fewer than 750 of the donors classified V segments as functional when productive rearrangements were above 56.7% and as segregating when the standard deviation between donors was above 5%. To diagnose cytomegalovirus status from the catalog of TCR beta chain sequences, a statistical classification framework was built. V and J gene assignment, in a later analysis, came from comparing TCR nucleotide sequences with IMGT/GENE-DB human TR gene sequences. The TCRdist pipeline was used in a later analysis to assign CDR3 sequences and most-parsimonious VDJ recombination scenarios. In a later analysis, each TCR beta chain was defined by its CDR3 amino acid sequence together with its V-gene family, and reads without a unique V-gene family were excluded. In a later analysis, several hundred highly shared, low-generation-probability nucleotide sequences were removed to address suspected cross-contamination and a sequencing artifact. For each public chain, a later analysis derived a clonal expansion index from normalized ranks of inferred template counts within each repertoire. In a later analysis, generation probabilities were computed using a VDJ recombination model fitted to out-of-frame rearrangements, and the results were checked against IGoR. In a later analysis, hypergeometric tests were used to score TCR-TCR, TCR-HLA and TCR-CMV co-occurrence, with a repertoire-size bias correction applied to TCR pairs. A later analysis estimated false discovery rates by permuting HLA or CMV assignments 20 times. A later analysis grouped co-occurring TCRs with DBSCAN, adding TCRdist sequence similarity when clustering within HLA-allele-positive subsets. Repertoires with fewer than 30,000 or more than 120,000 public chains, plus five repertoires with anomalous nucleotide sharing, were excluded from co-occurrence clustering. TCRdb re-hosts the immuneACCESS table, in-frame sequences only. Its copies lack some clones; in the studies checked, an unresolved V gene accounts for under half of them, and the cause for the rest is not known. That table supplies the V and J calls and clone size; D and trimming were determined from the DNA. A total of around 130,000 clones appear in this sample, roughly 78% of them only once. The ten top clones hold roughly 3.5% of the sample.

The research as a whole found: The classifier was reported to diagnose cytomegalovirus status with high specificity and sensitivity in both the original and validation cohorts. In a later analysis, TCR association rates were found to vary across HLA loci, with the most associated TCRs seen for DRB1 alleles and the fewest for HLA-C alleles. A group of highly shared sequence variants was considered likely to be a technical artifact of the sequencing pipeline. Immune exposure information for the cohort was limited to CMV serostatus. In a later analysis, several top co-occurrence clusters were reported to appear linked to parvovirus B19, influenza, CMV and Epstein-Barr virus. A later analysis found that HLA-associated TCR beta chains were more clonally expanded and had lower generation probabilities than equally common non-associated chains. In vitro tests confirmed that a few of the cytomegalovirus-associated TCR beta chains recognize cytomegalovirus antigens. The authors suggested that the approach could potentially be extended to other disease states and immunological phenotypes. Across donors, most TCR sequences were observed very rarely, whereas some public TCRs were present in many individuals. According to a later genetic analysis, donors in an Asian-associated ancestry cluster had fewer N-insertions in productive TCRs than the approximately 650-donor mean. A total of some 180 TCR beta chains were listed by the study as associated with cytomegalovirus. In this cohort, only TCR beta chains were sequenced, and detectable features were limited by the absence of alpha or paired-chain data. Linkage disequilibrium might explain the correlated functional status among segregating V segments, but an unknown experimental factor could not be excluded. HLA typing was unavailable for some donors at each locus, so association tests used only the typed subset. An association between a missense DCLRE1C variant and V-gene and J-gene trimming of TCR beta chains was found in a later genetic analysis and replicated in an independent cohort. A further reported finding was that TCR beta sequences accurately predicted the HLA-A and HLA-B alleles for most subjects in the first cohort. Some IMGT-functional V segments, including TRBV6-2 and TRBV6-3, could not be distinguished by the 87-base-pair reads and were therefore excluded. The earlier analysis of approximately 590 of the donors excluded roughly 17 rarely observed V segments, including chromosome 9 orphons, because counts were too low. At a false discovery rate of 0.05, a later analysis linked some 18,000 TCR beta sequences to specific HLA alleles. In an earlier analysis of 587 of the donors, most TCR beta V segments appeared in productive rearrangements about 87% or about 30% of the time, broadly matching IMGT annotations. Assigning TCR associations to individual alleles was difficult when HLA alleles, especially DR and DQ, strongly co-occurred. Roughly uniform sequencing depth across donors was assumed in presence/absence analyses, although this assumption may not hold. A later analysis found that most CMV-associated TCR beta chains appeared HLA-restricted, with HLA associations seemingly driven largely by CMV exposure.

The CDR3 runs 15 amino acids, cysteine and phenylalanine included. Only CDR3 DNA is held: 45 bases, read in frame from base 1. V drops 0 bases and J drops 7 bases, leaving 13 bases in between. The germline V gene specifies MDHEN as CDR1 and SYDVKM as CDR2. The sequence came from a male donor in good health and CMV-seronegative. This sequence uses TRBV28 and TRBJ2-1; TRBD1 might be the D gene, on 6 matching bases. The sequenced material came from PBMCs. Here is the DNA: TGTGCCAGCAGTTTATGGGCCCCCACAGGGAATGAGCAGTTCTTC. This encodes CASSLWAPTGNEQFF.